This TCR beta chain emerged from a study of T cells in Graves' hyperthyroidism and ophthalmopathy. Template material for amplifying TCR beta CDR3 regions consisted of RNA transcripts. HTBI primers were the set used in a first-round RT-PCR of the TCR CDR3. TCRdb re-called the multiplex PCR reads with MiXCR, one entry per CDR3 protein. The sample yields 95,000 to 110,000 distinct CDR3 sequences, about 17% seen once. In this sample, this clonotype turned up a few times. Its antigen is currently unknown. The CDR3 runs 12 residues. V was clipped by 6 bases and J by 10 bases, with 15 bases between them. Study-level results: The model predicted ophthalmopathy a median around six months before onset.

The sample was blood. The rearrangement links TRBV12-3 or TRBV12-4 to TRBJ1-1; D is uncertain. The receptor comes from a woman aged 50 to 65 with Graves' hyperthyroidism. This CDR3 is CASSRGPPRAFF. The CDR3 DNA reads as TGTGCCAGCAGCCGTGGACCACCCAGAGCTTTCTTT.